This T cell receptor (beta chain) was recovered during a study of shared clonotypes between healthy human individuals. Trimming cost V 3 bases and J 0 bases, with 10 bases left between them. The CDR3 is 14 amino acids. Germline loops: CDR1 SGHNT, CDR2 YYREEE (reference sequence). Only in-frame clones appear in the TCRdb table, and some are missing; sequencing was by immunoSEQ multiplex PCR. The sample carries about 1.1 million clones, 60% to 80% recorded once. Sequencing used memory CD4+ T cells from PBMCs. The subset denotes: CD45RA-negative fraction. The sequence was collected from a man aged 18 to 29 in good health. Some clones in this sample may be carry-over from other donors' samples. The V gene is TRBV5-4, the J gene TRBJ2-7; D is ambiguous. This CDR3 reads CASSSYSSSYEQYF. The CDR3 DNA reads as TGTGCCAGCAGCTCTTACTCGAGCTCCTACGAGCAGTACTTC.